The 16 T cell receptor beta chains listed next were all sequenced from one sample in a study of monozygotic twins with inflammatory bowel disease. With the 5' RACE reads reprocessed, TCRdb shows one record per CDR3 protein and no DNA. The table for this sample gives fewer than 350,000 distinct CDR3 sequences. Sequenced input: blood. The receptors were sampled from a human donor with ulcerative colitis or Crohn's disease, or a healthy co-twin of an affected twin (not recorded which).

The V gene is TRBV10-2, the J gene TRBJ2-5; there is no DNA to check the TCRdb D call of TRBD2. CDR1 WSHSY and CDR2 SAAADI come from the germline V gene. The CDR3 is 14 residues long. CDR3: CASVEAGIRGTQYF.

The chain joins TRBV28 to TRBJ2-7; TCRdb selects TRBD1, and the lack of DNA leaves this call unchecked. This CDR3 is built from 16 residues. Germline values: CDR1 MDHEN, CDR2 SYDVKM. The CDR3 loop is CASRLGGGQGPYEQYF. Combining the CDR3 with reference TRBV28 and TRBJ2-7 gives the whole variable domain DVKVTQSSRYLVKRTGEKVFLECVQDMDHENMFWYRQDPGLGLRLIYFSYDVKMKEKGDIPEGYSVSREKKERFSLILESASTNQTSMYLCASRLGGGQGPYEQYFGPGTRLTVT.

The rearrangement links TRBV30 to TRBJ1-3. This CDR3 is built from 16 residues. Germline CDR1 reads GTSNPN; CDR2 reads SVGIG (reference sequence). CDR3 sequence: CAWSGPTYYSGNTIYF.

The J gene is TRBJ2-3, the V gene TRBV24-1; TCRdb designates TRBD1, a call that cannot be tested without DNA. The CDR3 has 15 amino acids. The germline V gene encodes CDR1 KGHDR and CDR2 SFDVKD. The CDR3 spells CATSESGQGTDTQYF.

The genes are TRBV5-5 and TRBJ1-1; TCRdb reports TRBD1, a call that lacks DNA to check it against. This CDR3 spans 16 amino acids. In germline, CDR1 is SGHKS, CDR2 YYEKEE (reference sequence). The CDR3 protein is CASSPAPGTVNTEAFF.

The rearrangement links TRBV12-3 or TRBV12-4 to TRBJ1-6; there is no DNA to check the TCRdb D call of TRBD1. The CDR3 consists of 17 residues. CDR3 sequence: CASSGTGGLGGNSPLHF.

The CDR3 sequence: CASSYKGEIDQPQHF. This sequence joins TRBV6-5 and TRBJ1-5; TCRdb's D gene call, TRBD1, goes unchecked for lack of DNA. Germline CDR1 reads MNHEY; CDR2 reads SVGAGI. This CDR3 spans 15 amino acids.

V gene TRBV9 combines with J gene TRBJ1-1. Per germline, CDR1 SGDLS and CDR2 YYNGEE. This CDR3 spans 13 amino acids. The CDR3 loop is CASSEAMNTEAFF.

This chain uses TRBV4-3 with TRBJ1-2; TCRdb returns TRBD1, unconfirmable since there is no DNA. The CDR3 consists of 16 residues. Germline V gene data show CDR1 as LGHNA and CDR2 as YSLEER. The CDR3 sequence: CASSRGTGDSGYGYTF.

The chain recombines TRBV20-1 with TRBJ2-3. This CDR3 is 13 amino acids long. Germline V gene sequence: CDR1 DFQATT, CDR2 SNEGSKA (reference sequence). CDR3 protein: CSARTASTDTQYF.

V and J are TRBV7-2 and TRBJ1-1. CDR3 length: 14 amino acids. Germline-derived CDR1 and CDR2 are SGHTA and FQGNSA. CDR3 loop: CASSLAERTAEAFF.

This rearrangement joins TRBV20-1 to TRBJ2-1; the D call from TCRdb, TRBD1, cannot be confirmed without DNA. Germline values: CDR1 DFQATT, CDR2 SNEGSKA (reference sequence). The CDR3 has 16 residues. CDR3 in amino acids: CSATSGTRRSYNEQFF.

The chain uses TRBV28 and TRBJ1-1; lacking DNA, the TRBD1 call made by TCRdb goes unchecked. The CDR3 sequence is 17 residues long. The germline CDR1 and CDR2 sequences are MDHEN and SYDVKM. The chain's CDR3 is CASKIGGGFRGGTEAFF.

The chain employs TRBV12-3 or TRBV12-4 and TRBJ2-7; TCRdb's assignment of TRBD2 cannot be checked, as there is no DNA. CDR3 size: 15 residues. CDR3 in amino acids: CASSLAHGRAGEQYF.

The chain combines TRBV5-1 with TRBJ1-5. The CDR3 is 14 amino acids. Per germline, CDR1 SGHRS and CDR2 YFSETQ. The CDR3 loop is CASSSDGGNQPQHF.

This chain connects TRBV20-1 to TRBJ2-1; TCRdb's assignment of TRBD2 cannot be checked, as there is no DNA. CDR1 is DFQATT, CDR2 SNEGSKA, per germline (reference sequence). The CDR3 length is 16 residues. CDR3 region: CSAAGSRGRGRDEQFF.